This is a list of T cell receptor beta chains from one sample in a study of response to subunit inactivated influenza vaccine. In TCRdb, the RT-PCR reads were re-called with MiXCR into one record per CDR3 protein. The sample yields more than 700,000 distinct CDR3 sequences, 21% seen once. Sequencing was performed on PBMCs from blood, taken 5 days after vaccination. These receptors all come from a man aged 45-65 years who received an inactivated influenza vaccine. The CDR3 runs from the conserved cysteine through the conserved F or W. A D gene is named only where the DNA matches it firmly. Only part of the rows carry a size: once, few, many, or a class if the clone is expanded.

len	v_gene	j_gene	d_gene	abundance	CDR3nt	CDR3aa
15	TRBV7-2	TRBJ2-1	NA	NA	TGTGCCAGCAGCTTAGTCGGGGCGTCCTACAATGAGCAGTTCTTC	CASSLVGASYNEQFF
15	TRBV7-2	TRBJ2-1	TRBD2	NA	TGTGCCAGCAGCTTAGGTGGGAGGGCCTCCGATGAGCAGTTCTTC	CASSLGGRASDEQFF
14	TRBV20-1	TRBJ2-4	NA	NA	TGCAGTGCTAGCTGGGCAGGGGACAAAAACATTCAGTACTTC	CSASWAGDKNIQYF
15	TRBV11-2	TRBJ2-7	NA	few	TGTGCCAGCAGCCCAAGGGGGGTCGGCCTAGGCGAGCAGTACTTC	CASSPRGVGLGEQYF
14	TRBV12-3/TRBV12-4	TRBJ2-7	NA	NA	TGTGCCAGCACTCCACTAGCCGGGGGCTACGAGCAGTACTTC	CASTPLAGGYEQYF
15	TRBV20-1	TRBJ2-1	TRBD2	few	TGCAGTGCTTGGGGACTAGCGGGGGGCAACAATGAGCAGTTCTTC	CSAWGLAGGNNEQFF
15	TRBV12-3/TRBV12-4	TRBJ2-1	TRBD2	NA	TGTGCCAGCAGTTTTGGCCGGGGGGGCATCTATGAGCAGTTCTTC	CASSFGRGGIYEQFF
14	TRBV11-2	TRBJ2-5	NA	NA	TGTGCCAGCAGCTTTAACAGGGACCAAGAGACCCAGTACTTC	CASSFNRDQETQYF
16	TRBV6-1	TRBJ2-5	NA	NA	TGTGCCAGCAGTAAACCCTACGGAGGTAGCGGAATGTCCCAGTACTTC	CASSKPYGGSGMSQYF
15	TRBV6-1	TRBJ2-1	TRBD1	NA	TGTGCCAGCAGACACACAGGGGGCGAGGGCAATGAGCAGTTCTTC	CASRHTGGEGNEQFF
13	TRBV7-6	TRBJ2-3	NA	many	TGTGCCAGCAGCTCCCCTGGCACAGATACGCAGTATTTT	CASSSPGTDTQYF
13	TRBV29-1	TRBJ2-7	TRBD2	NA	TGCAGCGTTGAGGTAGCGGGAGAGTACGAGCAGTACTTC	CSVEVAGEYEQYF
17	TRBV7-2	TRBJ2-1	TRBD2	NA	TGTGCCAGCAGCTTAAGGCCTAGCGGGATTCCGGGCAATGAGCAGTTCTTC	CASSLRPSGIPGNEQFF
18	TRBV4-1	TRBJ2-1	TRBD1	NA	TGCGCCAGCAGCCAAGGCCCAGCCCGGGACAGGGGGCGACGCGAGCAGTTCTTC	CASSQGPARDRGRREQFF
13	TRBV30	TRBJ1-2	NA	few	TGTGCCGGGACGGTCCAAGCTAACTATGGCTACACCTTC	CAGTVQANYGYTF
17	TRBV6-2/TRBV6-3	TRBJ2-7	TRBD2	few	TGTGCCAGCAGCAGACTTCGGACTAGCGGGAGCTCCTACGAGCAGTACTTC	CASSRLRTSGSSYEQYF
12	TRBV15	TRBJ2-2	NA	once	TGTGCCACCAGCACCCGTTCAGGGGAGCTGTTTTTT	CATSTRSGELFF
13	TRBV6-5	TRBJ2-7	NA	NA	TGTGCCAGCAGTTACACCCGGGCCTACGAGCAGTACTTC	CASSYTRAYEQYF
16	TRBV6-4	TRBJ2-2	TRBD2	few	TGTGCCAGCAGTGACTCGACTAGCGGAGACACCGGGGAGCTGTTTTTT	CASSDSTSGDTGELFF
15	TRBV15	TRBJ2-7	NA	many	TGTGCCACCAGCAGAGATCCGGGTCCGTCCTACGAGCAGTACTTC	CATSRDPGPSYEQYF
13	TRBV27	TRBJ2-7	NA	NA	TGTGCCAGCAGTGCAGGACGGACCTACGAGCAGTACTTC	CASSAGRTYEQYF
12	TRBV29-1	TRBJ2-3	NA	few	TGCAGCGCTGGACCGAGCGGAGATACGCAGTATTTT	CSAGPSGDTQYF
12	TRBV30	TRBJ2-2	NA	NA	TGTGCCTGGAGTGTTTTGGCCGGGGAGCTGTTTTTT	CAWSVLAGELFF